The present entry profiles one T cell receptor beta chain with its context. Its specific antigen is unknown. No quality values exist for individual bases; no much larger clone is one base distant. The data were obtained in a study of blood T cell repertoires in COVID-19 (TCRdb year 2020). Notes on the research overall: Samples from collaborators originated in the United States, Italy and Spain and spanned both the acute and convalescent phases of COVID-19. The prospective study material was composed of cDNA or gDNA derived from T cells, B-cell-depleted T cells, or PBMCs. The dataset comprised deeply sampled blood TCRbeta repertoires from subjects exposed to, actively infected with, or recovered from COVID-19. The repertoires were released in a freely available public database intended as a resource for research on the immune response to SARS-CoV-2. Samples came from the ongoing ImmuneRACE study (first 160 participants) plus 1,254 subjects from 6 global collaborators. Sample metadata almost always included a de-identified subject ID, COVID-19 status, age in years and sex. Where available, HLA class I and class II types were taken from metadata supplied by the sample provider and were not determined by assay-based typing.

The immunoSEQ Assay, a bias-controlled multiplex PCR, was used to amplify TCRbeta CDR3 regions from genomic DNA. Turning to the authors' computational methods: Within the assay, amplification of reference gene primers was used to estimate how many nucleated cells each sample contained. To quantify the absolute abundance of each unique TCRbeta CDR3 rearrangement, sequence reads were collapsed and filtered. Productive Simpson clonality was computed per sample as the square root of Simpson's diversity index over productive rearrangements. TCRdb's version of the immuneACCESS table is confined to in-frame rearrangements and falls short of the full clone set. An unresolved V gene accounts for under half of the shortfall where checked; the remainder is of unknown origin. The D gene and trimming were derived from the DNA, and the V and J assignments and clone size from that table. The sample includes about 480,000 clones, with roughly 90% observed a single time. Of the sample, 1.8% falls within the top ten clones.

Here is what the overall study found, with its caveats: How much clinical and demographic metadata was included differed by source and by participant, and the metadata was provided uncurated.

In the prospective study, participants were roughly 18 to 95 years old, resided in about two dozen geographic areas of the United States, and were enrolled through a virtual design. In the prospective study, cohorts were assigned on the basis of participant-reported clinical history obtained from a screening survey and a study questionnaire. Recovered participants in ImmuneRACE Cohort 3 were defined as having two consecutive negative NP/OP PCR tests, clearance from a healthcare professional, or resolution of symptoms. Mobile phlebotomists in the prospective study collected whole blood, serum and a nasopharyngeal or oropharyngeal swab from every participant. Prospective study participants could optionally give additional blood draws and questionnaires over an approximately 2-month period. Blood samples from the prospective study were shipped frozen or at room temperature prior to DNA extraction.

The sample comprised PBMCs or T cells enriched from blood (not recorded which). The sequence came from a woman aged 40 to 55 who had recovered from COVID-19.

The CDR3: CASYRQAGANVLTF. DNA sequence: TGTGCCAGCTACCGACAGGCTGGGGCCAACGTCCTGACTTTC. The rearrangement combines TRBV5-8 with TRBJ2-6; the best D guess is TRBD1, with 6 bases matching. The germline V gene provides CDR1 SGHTS and CDR2 YDEGEE. Cut back by 7 bases and 2 bases, the V and J ends lie 10 bases apart. The CDR3 starts with the cysteine, ends with the phenylalanine, and has 14 residues. Here the CDR3 DNA is all that survives: 42 bases in frame from base 1.